Sequencing of this T cell receptor beta chain was carried out in a study of cytomegalovirus exposure and HLA in healthy donors. Across the whole study: Genetic ancestry analysis placed under 90% of the 400 or so donors that were genotyped in the Caucasian-associated cluster. Study results and limitations: Cytomegalovirus association was assigned to approximately 180 TCR beta chains. Likely technical artifact: a cluster of highly shared sequence variants.

PCR was performed using 60 Vbeta and 13 Jbeta primers. Assay used: immunoSEQ multiplex PCR; TCRdb lists only in-frame clones, some missing. The table records about 67,000 clones, 65% to 70% of them present only once. Unrecorded immune exposures were likely, despite nominal health at sampling. The germline V and J ends were trimmed by 0 bases and 2 bases, with 7 bases remaining between them. The CDR3 contains 14 residues. Germline values: CDR1 MNHEY, CDR2 SVGAGI. In the case of this clone: Its antigen is undetermined.

The clonotype comes from a woman in her twenties or thirties in good health and CMV-seronegative. Sequencing was done on a sample of PBMCs. The rearrangement joins TRBV6-5 to TRBJ2-5; D is perhaps TRBD1 (6 bases). The CDR3 is CASSYSGTQETQYF. In nucleotides, the CDR3 is TGTGCCAGCAGTTACTCAGGGACACAAGAGACCCAGTACTTC.